Listed below are T cell receptor beta chains from one sample, sequenced in a study of blood T cell repertoires in COVID-19. TCRdb keeps only in-frame clones here, not all; method: immunoSEQ multiplex PCR. Seen here are some 270,000 clones, around 91% observed once, and the top ten hold roughly 2%. Material for sequencing was peripheral blood. These receptors were taken from a woman aged 55-70 years with COVID-19, enrolled during active disease. CDR3s include the opening cysteine and the closing phenylalanine or tryptophan. A D gene is named only where the DNA matches it firmly. Size is stated for part of the rows, as once, few or many counts, or as a class when the clone is expanded.

d_gene | j_gene | v_gene | abundance | CDR3nt | CDR3aa
TRBD2 | TRBJ2-7 | TRBV6-5 | NA | TGTGCCAGCAGCGGACTAGGGGCCTCCGAGCAGTACTTC | CASSGLGASEQYF
NA | TRBJ2-6 | TRBV7-2 | NA | TGTGCCAGCAGCTTAGAAGCAACAGGGTATGGGGCCAACGTCCTGACTTTC | CASSLEATGYGANVLTF
TRBD2 | TRBJ2-5 | TRBV30 | NA | TGTGCCTGGAGTCACCGGGGGGGGGCCGGATCCGAGACCCAGTACTTC | CAWSHRGGAGSETQYF
NA | TRBJ1-2 | TRBV5-4 | NA | TGTGCCAGCAGCTCGCAGGGAAAGGAGGGCTACACCTTC | CASSSQGKEGYTF
TRBD1 | TRBJ1-1 | TRBV7-2 | NA | TGTGCCAGCAGCTCACAGGGGCCAGGCACTGAAGCTTTCTTT | CASSSQGPGTEAFF
NA | TRBJ2-1 | TRBV2 | once | TGTGCCAGCAGCGCCGTGAGCCCCTTGATTGGCAATGAGCAGTTCTTC | CASSAVSPLIGNEQFF
NA | TRBJ1-5 | TRBV7-6 | NA | TGTGCCAGCAGCTTAGCCCCCGAGGGCAATCAGCCCCAGCATTTT | CASSLAPEGNQPQHF
NA | TRBJ1-1 | TRBV13 | NA | TGTGCCAGCAGCTTGGCCTTGAACACTGAAGCTTTCTTT | CASSLALNTEAFF
NA | TRBJ1-2 | TRBV3-1/TRBV3-2 | NA | TGTGCCAGCAGCCAAGTAAAGGAGGGGGGCTACACCTTC | CASSQVKEGGYTF
TRBD1 | TRBJ2-7 | TRBV3-1/TRBV3-2 | NA | TGTGCCAGCAGCCAAGCCGCCAGGGGGAGAGACGAGCAGTACTTC | CASSQAARGRDEQYF
NA | TRBJ1-1 | TRBV18 | NA | TGTGCCAGCTCACCACCGGCCAGGATGAACACTGAAGCTTTCTTT | CASSPPARMNTEAFF
NA | TRBJ2-7 | TRBV12-3/TRBV12-4 | NA | TGTGCCAGCAACCTCAAGGGGACCTACGAGCAGTACTTC | CASNLKGTYEQYF
NA | TRBJ1-2 | TRBV6-4 | NA | TGTGCCAGCAGTGCCGACAGTAACTCGAACTATGGCTACACCTTC | CASSADSNSNYGYTF
TRBD1 | TRBJ2-2 | TRBV7-2 | NA | TGTGCCAGCAGCTTCCGGACAGGGAACACCGGGGAGCTGTTTTTT | CASSFRTGNTGELFF
NA | TRBJ1-5 | TRBV5-1 | NA | TGCGCCAGCAGCATGGGGGAGGATCAGCCCCAGCATTTT | CASSMGEDQPQHF
NA | TRBJ1-6 | TRBV6-4 | NA | TGTGCCAGCAGTGACTCGGGGGCCCATAATTCACCCCTCCACTTT | CASSDSGAHNSPLHF
TRBD1 | TRBJ1-5 | TRBV2 | NA | TGTGCCAGCAGTAGAGGACAGGGGGAAAATCAGCCCCAGCATTTT | CASSRGQGENQPQHF
TRBD1 | TRBJ2-3 | TRBV4-1 | NA | TGCGCCAGCACCGCCCGGACAGGGGTCACAGATACGCAGTATTTT | CASTARTGVTDTQYF
TRBD1 | TRBJ2-1 | TRBV6-6 | NA | TGTGCCAGCAGTGGGGGACAGTACAATGAGCAGTTCTTC | CASSGGQYNEQFF
NA | TRBJ1-1 | TRBV28 | once | TGTGCCAGCAGTTTTTCTAGGGGTGTCACTGAAGCTTTCTTT | CASSFSRGVTEAFF